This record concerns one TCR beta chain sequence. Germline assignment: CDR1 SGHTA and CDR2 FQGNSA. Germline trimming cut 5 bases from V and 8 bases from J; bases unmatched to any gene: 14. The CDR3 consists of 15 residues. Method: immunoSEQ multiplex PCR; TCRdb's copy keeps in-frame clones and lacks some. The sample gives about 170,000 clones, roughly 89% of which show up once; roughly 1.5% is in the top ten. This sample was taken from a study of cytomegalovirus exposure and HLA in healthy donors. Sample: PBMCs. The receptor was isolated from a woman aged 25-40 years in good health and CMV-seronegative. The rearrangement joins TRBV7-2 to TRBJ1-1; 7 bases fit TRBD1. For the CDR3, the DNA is TGTGCCAGCAGCACACCAGGGATTACAGGGGACGAAGCTTTCTTT. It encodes CASSTPGITGDEAFF. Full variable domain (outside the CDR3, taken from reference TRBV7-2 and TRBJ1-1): GAGVSQSPSNKVTEKGKDVELRCDPISGHTALYWYRQSLGQGLEFLIYFQGNSAPDKSGLPSDRFSAERTGGSVSTLTIQRTQQEDSAVYLCASSTPGITGDEAFFGQGTRLTVV.